This is a list of T cell receptor beta chains from one sample in a study of PD-1 blockade in classical Hodgkin lymphoma. Sequenced by immunoSEQ multiplex PCR; TCRdb stores in-frame clones only, minus some. Among about 150,000 clones, about 81% were seen once, and the ten largest hold roughly a tenth. The sample was peripheral blood mononuclear cells (PBMCs), taken before the second cycle of nivolumab. The receptors come from a human donor with classical Hodgkin lymphoma. CDR3s include the opening cysteine and the closing phenylalanine or tryptophan. A D gene is named only where the DNA matches it firmly. The size entry is marked missing in some rows and otherwise reads once, few, many or a size class.

TRBV5-8	-	-	TRBJ2-7	CASSPDNYEQYF	TGTGCCAGCAGCCCCGACAACTACGAGCAGTACTTC
TRBV7-9	TRBD2	-	TRBJ2-1	CASSFTSGAGDEQFF	TGTGCCAGCAGCTTCACTAGCGGGGCAGGGGATGAGCAGTTCTTC
TRBV6-1	-	-	TRBJ2-6	CASSGSGANVLTF	TGTGCCAGCAGTGGCTCTGGGGCCAACGTCCTGACTTTC
TRBV2	TRBD2	-	TRBJ2-3	CASSERTSGRNTQYF	TGTGCCAGCAGTGAGCGGACTAGCGGGAGAAATACGCAGTATTTT
TRBV4-1	-	-	TRBJ1-5	CASSQYPERVSNQPQHF	TGCGCCAGCAGCCAATATCCCGAGAGGGTTAGCAATCAGCCCCAGCATTTT
TRBV10-3	-	-	TRBJ1-2	CAISEGPYGYTF	TGTGCCATCAGTGAAGGGCCCTATGGCTACACCTTC
TRBV13	TRBD1	-	TRBJ2-2	CASSLRQGATTGELFF	TGTGCCAGCAGCCTCCGACAGGGGGCTACCACCGGGGAGCTGTTTTTT
TRBV18	-	-	TRBJ2-5	CASSPLYQETQYF	TGTGCCAGCTCACCCCTGTACCAAGAGACCCAGTACTTC
TRBV29-1	TRBD1	-	TRBJ1-4	CSVGGTVNEKLFF	TGCAGCGTTGGAGGGACAGTTAATGAAAAACTGTTTTTT
TRBV19	-	-	TRBJ2-1	CASKQVSSYNEQFF	TGTGCCAGTAAACAGGTGAGCTCCTACAATGAGCAGTTCTTC
TRBV6-5	TRBD2	-	TRBJ2-5	CASSSPGEGQETQYF	TGTGCCAGCAGTTCCCCGGGGGAGGGCCAAGAGACCCAGTACTTC
TRBV5-6	-	-	TRBJ2-1	CASLRDSYYNEQFF	TGTGCCAGCCTTCGGGACTCATACTACAATGAGCAGTTCTTC
TRBV10-3	-	-	TRBJ1-6	CAISERGTAGTYSPLHF	TGTGCCATCAGTGAACGAGGTACAGCAGGGACGTATTCACCCCTCCACTTT
TRBV19	TRBD1	-	TRBJ1-2	CASRAIRDRAYGYTF	TGTGCCAGTAGAGCAATCCGGGACAGGGCCTATGGCTACACCTTC
TRBV28	TRBD1	-	TRBJ1-1	CASSPHTGGRTEAFF	TGTGCCAGCAGTCCCCATACAGGGGGTAGAACTGAAGCTTTCTTT
TRBV7-9	-	many	TRBJ1-6	CASSLTALGDSPLHF	TGTGCCAGCAGCTTAACCGCCCTTGGGGATTCACCCCTCCACTTT
TRBV9	TRBD1	-	TRBJ2-7	CASSPGTGGAYEQYF	TGTGCCAGCAGCCCTGGGACAGGGGGTGCCTACGAGCAGTACTTC
TRBV5-1	-	-	TRBJ2-2	CASSPNTGELFF	TGCGCCAGCAGCCCAAACACCGGGGAGCTGTTTTTT
TRBV10-3	-	-	TRBJ1-4	CAISRGMGNEKLFF	TGTGCCATCAGCCGCGGGATGGGGAATGAAAAACTGTTTTTT
TRBV4-2	TRBD2	-	TRBJ2-1	CASSQVGGSSANEQFF	TGTGCCAGCAGCCAAGTTGGCGGGAGTAGCGCAAATGAGCAGTTCTTC
TRBV5-1	-	-	TRBJ1-4	CASSPDGPRGNEKLFF	TGCGCCAGCAGCCCTGACGGACCTCGGGGTAATGAAAAACTGTTTTTT
TRBV7-8	TRBD1	few	TRBJ1-1	CASSLGPRGQRDTEAFF	TGTGCCAGCAGCTTAGGCCCCAGGGGGCAAAGGGACACTGAAGCTTTCTTT
TRBV7-2	-	-	TRBJ2-7	CASSFAGAEYF	TGTGCCAGCAGCTTCGCGGGGGCGGAGTACTTC
TRBV27	-	-	TRBJ2-3	CATSSWTRPPDTQYF	TGTGCCACATCCAGTTGGACACGGCCCCCAGATACGCAGTATTTT
TRBV5-1	-	-	TRBJ2-1	CASSLQQDEQFF	TGCGCCAGCAGCTTGCAGCAGGATGAGCAGTTCTTC
TRBV7-9	-	-	TRBJ1-5	CASSSLYSNQPQHF	TGTGCCAGCAGCTCCCTTTATAGCAATCAGCCCCAGCATTTT
TRBV5-4	TRBD2	-	TRBJ2-7	CASSPGLAATPLYEQYF	TGTGCCAGCAGCCCCGGACTAGCGGCCACCCCCCTCTACGAGCAGTACTTC
TRBV27	TRBD1	once	TRBJ2-1	CASRGQGAGNEQFF	TGTGCCAGCAGGGGACAGGGGGCCGGAAATGAGCAGTTCTTC
TRBV19	TRBD1	once	TRBJ1-2	CASGRQGGWANYGYTF	TGTGCCAGTGGACGACAGGGGGGATGGGCTAACTATGGCTACACCTTC
TRBV7-2	-	-	TRBJ2-7	CASSLLAGLGEQYF	TGTGCCTCAAGCTTACTGGCAGGGCTGGGGGAGCAGTACTTC
TRBV7-2	-	-	TRBJ2-3	CASSLVPDTQYF	TGTGCCAGCAGCTTAGTACCAGATACGCAGTATTTT
TRBV7-2	-	-	TRBJ1-5	CASSLGYSNQPQHF	TGTGCCAGCAGCTTGGGGTATAGCAATCAGCCCCAGCATTTT
TRBV7-9	TRBD2	-	TRBJ2-1	CASTLPLAGDYNEQFF	TGTGCCAGCACCCTCCCCCTAGCGGGGGACTACAATGAGCAGTTCTTC
TRBV7-2	-	-	TRBJ1-1	CASSLGTATEAFF	TGTGCCAGCAGCTTGGGGACGGCCACTGAAGCTTTCTTT
TRBV7-3	-	-	TRBJ1-2	CASSPWEGYGYTF	TGTGCCAGCAGCCCGTGGGAGGGCTATGGCTACACCTTC
TRBV18	-	many	TRBJ1-3	CASSPLGGTGNTIYF	TGTGCCAGCTCACCGTTGGGGGGAACTGGAAACACCATATATTTT
TRBV27	-	many	TRBJ2-6	CASSPRHISGANVLTF	TGTGCCAGCAGTCCCCGGCACATCTCTGGGGCCAACGTCCTGACTTTC
TRBV18	-	-	TRBJ2-7	CASSPRQVFSYEQYF	TGTGCCAGCTCACCCCGACAGGTGTTCTCCTACGAGCAGTACTTC
TRBV11-3	-	-	TRBJ2-5	CASSRGWGQETQYF	TGTGCCAGCAGCCGTGGATGGGGTCAAGAGACCCAGTACTTC
TRBV28	TRBD1	-	TRBJ1-1	CASSPLTGRGTEAFF	TGTGCCAGCAGTCCCCTGACAGGGAGGGGCACTGAAGCTTTCTTT
TRBV28	TRBD2	-	TRBJ2-1	CASSLYPLIAGARNEQFF	TGTGCCAGCAGTTTATACCCCCTTATTGCGGGAGCGCGGAATGAGCAGTTCTTC